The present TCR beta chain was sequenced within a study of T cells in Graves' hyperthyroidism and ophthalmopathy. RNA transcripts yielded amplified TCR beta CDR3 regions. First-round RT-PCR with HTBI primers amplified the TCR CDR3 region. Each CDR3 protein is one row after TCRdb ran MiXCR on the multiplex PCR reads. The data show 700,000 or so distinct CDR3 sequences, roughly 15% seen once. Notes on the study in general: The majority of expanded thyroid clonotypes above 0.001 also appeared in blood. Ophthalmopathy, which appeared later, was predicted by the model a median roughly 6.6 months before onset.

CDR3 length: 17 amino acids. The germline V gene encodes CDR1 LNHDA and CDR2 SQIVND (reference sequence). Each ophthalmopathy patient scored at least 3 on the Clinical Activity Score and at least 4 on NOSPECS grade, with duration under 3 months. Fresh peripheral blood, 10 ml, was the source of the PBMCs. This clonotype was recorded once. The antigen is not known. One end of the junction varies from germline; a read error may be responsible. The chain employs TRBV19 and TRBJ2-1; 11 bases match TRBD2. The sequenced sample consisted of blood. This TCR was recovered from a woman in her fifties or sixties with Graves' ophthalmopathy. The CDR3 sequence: CVSSTGTSGSSYNEQFF. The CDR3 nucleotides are TGTGTCAGTAGTACCGGGACTAGCGGTAGCTCCTACAATGAGCAGTTCTTC. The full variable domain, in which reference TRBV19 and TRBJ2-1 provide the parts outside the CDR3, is DGGITQSPKYLFRKEGQNVTLSCEQNLNHDAMYWYRQDPGQGLRLIYYSQIVNDFQKGDIAEGYSVSREKKESFPLTVTSAQKNPTAFYLCVSSTGTSGSSYNEQFFGPGTRLTVL.